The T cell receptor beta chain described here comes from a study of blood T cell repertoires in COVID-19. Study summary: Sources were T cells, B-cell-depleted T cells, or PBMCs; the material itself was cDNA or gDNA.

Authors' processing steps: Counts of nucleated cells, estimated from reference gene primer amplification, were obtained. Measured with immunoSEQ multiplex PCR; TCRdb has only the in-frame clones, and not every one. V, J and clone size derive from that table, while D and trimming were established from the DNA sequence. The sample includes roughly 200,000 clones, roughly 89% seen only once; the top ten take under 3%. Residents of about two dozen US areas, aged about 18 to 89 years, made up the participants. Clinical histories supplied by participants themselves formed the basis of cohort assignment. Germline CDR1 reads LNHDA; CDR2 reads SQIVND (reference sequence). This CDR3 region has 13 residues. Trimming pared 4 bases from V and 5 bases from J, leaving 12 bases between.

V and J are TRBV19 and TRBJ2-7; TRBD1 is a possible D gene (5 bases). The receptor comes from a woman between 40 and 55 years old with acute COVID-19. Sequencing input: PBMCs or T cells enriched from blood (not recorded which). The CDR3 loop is CASSKTLRDEQYF. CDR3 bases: TGTGCCAGTAGTAAGACCCTCAGGGACGAGCAGTACTTC. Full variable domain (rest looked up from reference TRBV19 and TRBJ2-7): DGGITQSPKYLFRKEGQNVTLSCEQNLNHDAMYWYRQDPGQGLRLIYYSQIVNDFQKGDIAEGYSVSREKKESFPLTVTSAQKNPTAFYLCASSKTLRDEQYFGPGTRLTVT.